This T cell receptor (beta chain) was profiled in a study of blood T cells in healthy people across ages. Whole-study results and caveats: When set beside aged donors, long-lived donors presented more naive CD4+ cells and higher diversity.

Notes on this clonotype: Its antigen is currently unknown.

The CDR3 sequence is 15 residues long. In germline, CDR1 is SNHLY, CDR2 FYNNEI. With a J-beta primer mix and a sample-barcoded 5' primer, a second PCR ran about 7 to 11 cycles. MiXCR, run by TCRdb on the 5' RACE reads, gives a single entry per CDR3 protein. The sample lists about 1.5 million distinct CDR3 sequences, approximately 39% occurring once. V usage is TRBV2 and J usage is TRBJ2-1, with 10 bases that match TRBD2. With the DNA end fitting TRBJ2-7 better, the J assignment may be wrong. The sample comprised blood. The receptor was derived from a woman aged 18-29 years in good health. The chain's CDR3 is CASRVTSGHYNEQYF. The CDR3 nucleotides are TGTGCCAGCAGGGTGACTAGCGGGCATTACAATGAGCAGTACTTC.